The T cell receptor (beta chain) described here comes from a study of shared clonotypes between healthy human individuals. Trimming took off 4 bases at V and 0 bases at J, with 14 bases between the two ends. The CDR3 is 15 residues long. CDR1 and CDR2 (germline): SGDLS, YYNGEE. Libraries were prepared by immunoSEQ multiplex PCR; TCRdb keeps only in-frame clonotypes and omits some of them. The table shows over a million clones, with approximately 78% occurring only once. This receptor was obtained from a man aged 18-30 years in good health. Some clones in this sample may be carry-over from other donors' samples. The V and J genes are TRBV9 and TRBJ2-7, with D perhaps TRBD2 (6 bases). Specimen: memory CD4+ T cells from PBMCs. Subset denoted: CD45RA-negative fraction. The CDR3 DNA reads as TGTGCCAGCAGCCGATCGGGGGAGAGCTCCTACGAGCAGTACTTC. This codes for CASSRSGESSYEQYF.